This note documents a single T cell receptor (beta chain) sequence. Its antigen is currently unknown. The data derive from a study of T cells after yellow fever vaccination. 5'RACE template switching generated TCR cDNA, adding a universal primer site and UMIs. A single record per CDR3 protein comes from TCRdb applying MiXCR to the 5' RACE reads. Of some 350,000 distinct CDR3 sequences listed, roughly 4% are singletons. This CDR3 is built from 14 residues. CDR1 is SGHTA, CDR2 FQGNSA, per germline. V gave up 5 bases and J gave up 6 bases, with 15 bases separating them. Study-wide results and caveats: The appearance of a small share of clonotypes in both CD4 and CD8 compartments was observed. Reappearing after the booster were most of the clones from primary vaccination (around 96% CD4, 75% to 90% CD8). By day 5 rather than day 15, the secondary response had peaked, though it was weaker.

The input for sequencing was PBMCs, taken 5 days after the yellow fever booster vaccination. V gene TRBV7-2 combines with J gene TRBJ2-3; D may be TRBD2 (6 bases). The receptor was derived from a man younger than 35 who received the YFV17D yellow fever vaccine. For the CDR3, the DNA is TGTGCCAGCAGCATAAAGGCTAGCGTGGATACGCAGTATTTT. This translates into CASSIKASVDTQYF.